These T cell receptor beta chains were read from a single sample in a study of T cell responses to AZD1222 COVID-19 vaccine. Profiling relied on immunoSEQ multiplex PCR, and the TCRdb table lists in-frame clones only, not all of them. The sample gives under 150,000 clones, approximately 94% of which show up once; 1.9% is in the top ten. Sequences were derived from peripheral blood, sampled on day 0 of AZD1222 vaccination. These receptors were taken from an adult in good health. Both conserved end residues are trimmed from each CDR3.

cdr3_aa,j_call,v_call
ASSPQGGAF,TRBJ1-1,TRBV7-9
ASSEDRGEQF,TRBJ2-1,TRBV2
ASSLGGQAPYGYT,TRBJ1-2,TRBV5-5
ASSLQPDDNSPLH,TRBJ1-6,TRBV7-6
SVARQGITGELF,TRBJ2-2,TRBV29-1
ASSLPGTGSF,TRBJ2-1,TRBV27
AWGTVSGTQY,TRBJ2-5,TRBV30
ASSMGGYGYT,TRBJ1-2,TRBV9
ASSLGARAGTGELF,TRBJ2-2,TRBV7-6
ASSILAGTGELF,TRBJ2-2,TRBV19
ASSRPNEKLF,TRBJ1-4,TRBV12-3/TRBV12-4